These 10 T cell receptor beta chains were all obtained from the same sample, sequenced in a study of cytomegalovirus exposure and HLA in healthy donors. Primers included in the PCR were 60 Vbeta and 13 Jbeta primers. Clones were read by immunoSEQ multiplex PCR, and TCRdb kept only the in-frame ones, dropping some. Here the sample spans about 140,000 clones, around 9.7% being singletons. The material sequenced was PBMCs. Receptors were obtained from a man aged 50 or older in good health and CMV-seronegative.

The CDR3 loop reads CARRGGETQYF. The CDR3 bases are TGCGCCAGAAGGGGGGGAGAGACCCAGTACTTC. The chain has TRBV5-1 and TRBJ2-5; D might be TRBD2 (7 bases). The germline CDR1 and CDR2 sequences are SGHRS and YFSETQ. The germline V and J ends were trimmed by 8 bases and 4 bases, with 9 bases remaining between them. This CDR3 spans 11 amino acids.

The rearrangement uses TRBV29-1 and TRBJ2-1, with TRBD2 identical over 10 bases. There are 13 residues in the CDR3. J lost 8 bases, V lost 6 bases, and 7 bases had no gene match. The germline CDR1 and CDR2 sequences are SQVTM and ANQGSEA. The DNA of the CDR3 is TGCAGCGTAGGACTAGCGGCTCGGGATGAGCAGTTCTTC. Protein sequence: CSVGLAARDEQFF.

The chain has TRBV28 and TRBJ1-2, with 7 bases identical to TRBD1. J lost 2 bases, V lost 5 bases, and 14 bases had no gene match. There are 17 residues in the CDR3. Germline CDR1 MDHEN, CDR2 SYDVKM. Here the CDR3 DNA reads TGTGCCAGCAGTCCCGTTGAGTTACTACAGGGGAACTATGGCTACACCTTC. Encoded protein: CASSPVELLQGNYGYTF.

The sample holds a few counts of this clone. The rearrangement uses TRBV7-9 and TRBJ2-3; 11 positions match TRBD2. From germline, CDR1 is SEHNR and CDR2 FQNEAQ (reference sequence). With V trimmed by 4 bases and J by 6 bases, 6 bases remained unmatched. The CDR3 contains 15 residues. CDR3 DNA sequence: TGTGCCAGCAGCTATAGCGGGAGGGGAAGGGATACGCAGTATTTT. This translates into CASSYSGRGRDTQYF. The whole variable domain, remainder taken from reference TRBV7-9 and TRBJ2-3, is DTGVSQNPRHKITKRGQNVTFRCDPISEHNRLYWYRQTLGQGPEFLTYFQNEAQLEKSRLLSDRFSAERPKGSFSTLEIQRTEQGDSAMYLCASSYSGRGRDTQYFGPGTRLTVL.

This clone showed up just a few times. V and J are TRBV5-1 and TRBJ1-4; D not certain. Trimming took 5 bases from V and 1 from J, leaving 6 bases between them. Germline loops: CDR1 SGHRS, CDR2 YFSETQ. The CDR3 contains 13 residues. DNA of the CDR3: TGCGCCAGCAGTATAGAAACTAATGAAAAACTGTTTTTT. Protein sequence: CASSIETNEKLFF.

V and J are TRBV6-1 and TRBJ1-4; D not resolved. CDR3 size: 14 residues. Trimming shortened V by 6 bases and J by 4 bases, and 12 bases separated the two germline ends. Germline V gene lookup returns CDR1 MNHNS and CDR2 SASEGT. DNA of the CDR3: TGTGCCAGCAGCCCCGCAGGTGATAATGAAAAACTGTTTTTT. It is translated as CASSPAGDNEKLFF.

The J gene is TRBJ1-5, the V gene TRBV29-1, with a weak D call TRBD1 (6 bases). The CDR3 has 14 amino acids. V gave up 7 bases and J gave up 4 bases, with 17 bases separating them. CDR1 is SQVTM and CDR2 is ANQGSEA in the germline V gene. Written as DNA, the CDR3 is TGCAGCGGGGAGTCGGGGGGCCGGAATCAGCCCCAGCATTTT. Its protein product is CSGESGGRNQPQHF. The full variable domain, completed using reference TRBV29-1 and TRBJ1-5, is SAVISQKPSRDICQRGTSLTIQCQVDSQVTMMFWYRQQPGQSLTLIATANQGSEATYESGFVIDKFPISRPNLTFSTLTVSNMSPEDSSIYLCSGESGGRNQPQHFGDGTRLSIL.

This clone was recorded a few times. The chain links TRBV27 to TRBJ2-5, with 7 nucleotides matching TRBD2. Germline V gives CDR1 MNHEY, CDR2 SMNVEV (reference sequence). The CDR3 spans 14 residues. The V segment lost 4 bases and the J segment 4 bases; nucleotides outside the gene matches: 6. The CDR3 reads CASSSRSGPETQYF. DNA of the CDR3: TGTGCCAGCAGTTCCCGTAGCGGGCCAGAGACCCAGTACTTC.

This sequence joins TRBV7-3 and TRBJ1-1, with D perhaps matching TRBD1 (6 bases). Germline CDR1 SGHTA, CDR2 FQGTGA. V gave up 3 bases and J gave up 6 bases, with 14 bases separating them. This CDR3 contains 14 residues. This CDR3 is CASSFQGGGAEAFF. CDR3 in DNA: TGTGCCAGCAGCTTTCAAGGAGGGGGGGCTGAAGCTTTCTTT.

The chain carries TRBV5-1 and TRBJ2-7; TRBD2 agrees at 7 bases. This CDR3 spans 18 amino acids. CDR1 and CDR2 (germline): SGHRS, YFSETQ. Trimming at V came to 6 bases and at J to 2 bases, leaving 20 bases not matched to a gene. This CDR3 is CASKQQPGGGGGPYEQYF. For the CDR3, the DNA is TGCGCCAGCAAGCAGCAACCTGGGGGGGGTGGAGGGCCCTACGAGCAGTACTTC.